Sequencing of this T cell receptor (beta chain) was carried out in a study of blood T cells in healthy people across ages. As for the study in general: About one barcoded TCR beta cDNA was captured per two T cells. Notes on the study in general: Greater diversity and more naive CD4+ cells were seen in long-lived donors than in aged donors. With donor CMV status unknown, expanded clonotype changes were possibly confounded.

A sample-barcoded 5' primer and a J-beta primer mix were used in a second PCR of roughly 7 to 11 cycles. TCRdb fed the 5' RACE reads into MiXCR, producing one record per CDR3 protein. The top ten hold approximately 18% of the sample, which has 550,000 to 700,000 distinct CDR3 sequences, 25% to 30% seen once. This clonotype has just a few counts. The antigen remains unidentified. CDR1 and CDR2 from the germline V gene are SGHTA and FQGNSA. V was pared by 5 bases and J by 0 bases, with 6 bases of the junction left unmatched. CDR3 length: 15 residues. This clonotype was obtained from a woman between 70 and 85 years old in good health. Sequenced: blood. The V call is TRBV7-2, the J call TRBJ2-7; 8 bases match TRBD2. CDR3 sequence (DNA): TGTGCCAGCAGCCATGGACTAGCCAACTCCTACGAGCAGTACTTC. Encoded protein: CASSHGLANSYEQYF.